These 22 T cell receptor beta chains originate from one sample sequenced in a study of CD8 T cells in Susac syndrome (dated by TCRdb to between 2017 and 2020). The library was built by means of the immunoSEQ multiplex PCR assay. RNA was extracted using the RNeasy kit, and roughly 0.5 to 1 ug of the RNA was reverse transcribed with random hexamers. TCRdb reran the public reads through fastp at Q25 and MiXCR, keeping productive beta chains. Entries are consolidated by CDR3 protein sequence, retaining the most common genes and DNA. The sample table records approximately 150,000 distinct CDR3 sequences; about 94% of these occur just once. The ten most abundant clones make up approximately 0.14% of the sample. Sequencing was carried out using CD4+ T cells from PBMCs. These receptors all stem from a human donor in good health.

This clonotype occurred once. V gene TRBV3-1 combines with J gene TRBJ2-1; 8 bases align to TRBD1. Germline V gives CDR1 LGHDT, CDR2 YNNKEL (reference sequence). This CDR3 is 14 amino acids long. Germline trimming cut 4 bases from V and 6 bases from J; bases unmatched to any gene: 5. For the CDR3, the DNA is TGTGCCAGCAGCCCCGGACAGGGCTTCAATGAGCAGTTCTTC. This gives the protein CASSPGQGFNEQFF.

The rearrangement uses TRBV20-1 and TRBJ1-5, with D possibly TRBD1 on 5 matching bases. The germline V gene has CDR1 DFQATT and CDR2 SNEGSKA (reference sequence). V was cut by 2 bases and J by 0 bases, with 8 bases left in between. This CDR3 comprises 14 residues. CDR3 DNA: TGCAGTGCTAGAAGGGGCGCTAGCAATCAGCCCCAGCATTTT. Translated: CSARRGASNQPQHF.

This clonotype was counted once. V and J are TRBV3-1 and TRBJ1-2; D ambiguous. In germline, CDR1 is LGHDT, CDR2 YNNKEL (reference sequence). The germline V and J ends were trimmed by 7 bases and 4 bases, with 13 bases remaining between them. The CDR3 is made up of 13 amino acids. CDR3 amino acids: CASTSRDFYGYTF. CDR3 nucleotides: TGTGCCAGCACCTCGAGGGATTTCTATGGCTACACCTTC.

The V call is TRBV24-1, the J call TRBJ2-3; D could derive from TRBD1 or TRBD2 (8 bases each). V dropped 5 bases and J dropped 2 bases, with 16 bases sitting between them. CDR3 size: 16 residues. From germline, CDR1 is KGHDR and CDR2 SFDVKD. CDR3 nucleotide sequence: TGTGCCACCAGTGCGGGGGGGACAGGCTCCACAGATACGCAGTATTTT. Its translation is CATSAGGTGSTDTQYF.

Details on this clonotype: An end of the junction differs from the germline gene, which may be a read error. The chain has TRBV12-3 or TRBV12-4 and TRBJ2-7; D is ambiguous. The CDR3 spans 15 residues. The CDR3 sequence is CASSPARGSAVEQHF. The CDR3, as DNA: TGTGCCAGCAGTCCCGCTCGTGGCTCCGCCGTCGAGCAGCACTTC.

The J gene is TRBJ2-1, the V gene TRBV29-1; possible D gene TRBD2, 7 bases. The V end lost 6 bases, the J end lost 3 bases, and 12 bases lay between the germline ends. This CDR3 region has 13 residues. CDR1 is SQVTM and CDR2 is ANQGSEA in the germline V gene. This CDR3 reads CSVGGGGYNEQFF. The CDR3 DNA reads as TGCAGCGTGGGGGGAGGGGGCTACAATGAGCAGTTCTTC.

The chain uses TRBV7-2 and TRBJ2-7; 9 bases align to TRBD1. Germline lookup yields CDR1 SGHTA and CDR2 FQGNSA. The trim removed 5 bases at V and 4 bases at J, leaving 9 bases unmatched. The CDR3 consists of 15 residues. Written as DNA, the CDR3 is TGTGCCAGCAGCACCCAGGGACAGGGAATTTACGAGCAGTACTTC. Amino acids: CASSTQGQGIYEQYF.

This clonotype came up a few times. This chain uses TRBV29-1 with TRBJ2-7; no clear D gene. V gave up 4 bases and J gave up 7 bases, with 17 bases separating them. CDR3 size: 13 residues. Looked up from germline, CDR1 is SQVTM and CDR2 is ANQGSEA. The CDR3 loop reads CSVAAFQVGEQYF. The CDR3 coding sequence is TGCAGCGTTGCAGCGTTCCAGGTGGGGGAGCAGTACTTC.

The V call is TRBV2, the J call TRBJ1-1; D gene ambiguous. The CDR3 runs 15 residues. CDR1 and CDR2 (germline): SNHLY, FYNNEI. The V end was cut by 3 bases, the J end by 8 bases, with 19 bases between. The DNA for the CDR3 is TGTGCCAGCAGTGAGGGCCCAGACCTCATCCGGGAAGCTTTCTTT. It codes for CASSEGPDLIREAFF.

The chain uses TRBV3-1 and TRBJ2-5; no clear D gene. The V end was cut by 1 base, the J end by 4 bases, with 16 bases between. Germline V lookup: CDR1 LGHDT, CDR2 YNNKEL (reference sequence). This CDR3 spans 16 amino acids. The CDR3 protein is CASSQGTSYAGETQYF. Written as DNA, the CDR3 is TGTGCCAGCAGCCAAGGGACCTCTTACGCCGGAGAGACCCAGTACTTC.

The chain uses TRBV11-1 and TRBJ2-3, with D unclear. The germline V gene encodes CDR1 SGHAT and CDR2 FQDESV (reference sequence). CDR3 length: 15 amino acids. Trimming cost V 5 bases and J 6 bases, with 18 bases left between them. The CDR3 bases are TGTGCCAGCAGCGACCGTTGGGCATTGGGGGATACGCAGTATTTT. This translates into CASSDRWALGDTQYF.

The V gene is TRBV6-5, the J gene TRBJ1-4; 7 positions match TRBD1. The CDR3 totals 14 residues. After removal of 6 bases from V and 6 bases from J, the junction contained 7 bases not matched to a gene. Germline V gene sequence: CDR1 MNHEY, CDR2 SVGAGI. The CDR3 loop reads CASRATGTDEKLFF. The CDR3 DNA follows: TGTGCCAGCAGGGCTACCGGGACAGATGAAAAACTGTTTTTT.

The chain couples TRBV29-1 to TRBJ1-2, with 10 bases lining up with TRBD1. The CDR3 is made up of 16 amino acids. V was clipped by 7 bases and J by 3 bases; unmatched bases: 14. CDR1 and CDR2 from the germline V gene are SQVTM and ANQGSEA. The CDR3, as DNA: TGCAGCGCCGGAGCCGGGACAGGGGATAAAGACTATGGCTACACCTTC. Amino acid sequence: CSAGAGTGDKDYGYTF.

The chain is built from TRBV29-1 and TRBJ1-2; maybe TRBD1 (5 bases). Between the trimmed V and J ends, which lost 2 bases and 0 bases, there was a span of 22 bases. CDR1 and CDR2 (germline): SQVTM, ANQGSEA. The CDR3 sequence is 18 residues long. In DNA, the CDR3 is TGCAGCGTTGAATGCTCTACGACAGTCTCACTGACTAACTATGGCTACACCTTC. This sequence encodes CSVECSTTVSLTNYGYTF.

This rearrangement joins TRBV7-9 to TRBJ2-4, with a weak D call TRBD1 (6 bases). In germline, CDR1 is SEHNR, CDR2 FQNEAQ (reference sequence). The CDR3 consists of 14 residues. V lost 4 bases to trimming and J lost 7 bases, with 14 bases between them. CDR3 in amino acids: CASSSGQPGNIQYF. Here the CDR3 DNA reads TGTGCCAGCAGCTCTGGACAGCCGGGGAACATTCAGTACTTC.

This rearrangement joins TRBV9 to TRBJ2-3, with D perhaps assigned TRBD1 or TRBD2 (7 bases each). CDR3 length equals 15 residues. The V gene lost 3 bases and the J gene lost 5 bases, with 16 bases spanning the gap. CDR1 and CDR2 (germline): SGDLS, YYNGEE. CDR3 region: CASSAQGGPGDTQYF. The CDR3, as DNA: TGTGCCAGCAGCGCCCAGGGGGGGCCTGGAGATACGCAGTATTTT.

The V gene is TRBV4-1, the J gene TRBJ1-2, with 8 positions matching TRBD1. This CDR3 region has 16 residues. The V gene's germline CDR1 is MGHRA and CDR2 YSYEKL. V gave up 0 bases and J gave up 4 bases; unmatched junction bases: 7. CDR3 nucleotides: TGCGCCAGCAGCCAAGATCGGACAGGGCGTATCTATGGCTACACCTTC. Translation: CASSQDRTGRIYGYTF.

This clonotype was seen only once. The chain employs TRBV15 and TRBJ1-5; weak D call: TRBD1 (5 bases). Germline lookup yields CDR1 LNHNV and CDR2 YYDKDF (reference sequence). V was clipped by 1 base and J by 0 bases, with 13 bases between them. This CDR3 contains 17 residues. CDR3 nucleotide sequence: TGTGCCACCAGCAGAGCCCAGGGTCTCCCTAGCAATCAGCCCCAGCATTTT. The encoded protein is CATSRAQGLPSNQPQHF.

The CDR3 spells CASARDRVDKNIQYF. CDR3 in DNA: TGTGCCAGCGCTCGAGACAGGGTCGACAAAAACATTCAGTACTTC. V is TRBV12-3 or TRBV12-4 and J is TRBJ2-4; 7 bases align to TRBD1. The CDR3 is made up of 15 amino acids. V lost 8 bases to trimming and J lost 3 bases; unmatched junction nucleotides: 10.

The CDR3 loop is CSATSGGIYSYNEQFF. In DNA, the CDR3 is TGCAGTGCTACTAGCGGGGGGATATATTCCTACAATGAGCAGTTCTTC. The rearrangement links TRBV20-1 to TRBJ2-1; 11 nucleotides agree with TRBD2. With 4 bases clipped from V and 1 base from J, the junction kept 6 bases outside the gene matches. Germline lookup yields CDR1 DFQATT and CDR2 SNEGSKA (reference sequence). The CDR3 length is 16 residues.

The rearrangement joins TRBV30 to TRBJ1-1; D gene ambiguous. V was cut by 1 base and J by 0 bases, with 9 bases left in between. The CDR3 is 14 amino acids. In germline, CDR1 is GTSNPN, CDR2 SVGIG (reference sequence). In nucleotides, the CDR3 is TGTGCCTGGAGTGGGTCGGTCTTGAACACTGAAGCTTTCTTT. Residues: CAWSGSVLNTEAFF.

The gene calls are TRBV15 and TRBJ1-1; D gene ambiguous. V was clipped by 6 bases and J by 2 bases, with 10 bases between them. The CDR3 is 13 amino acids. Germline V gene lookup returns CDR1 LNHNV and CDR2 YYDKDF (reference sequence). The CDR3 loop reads CATSFSQNTEAFF. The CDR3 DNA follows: TGTGCCACCAGTTTCAGTCAAAACACTGAAGCTTTCTTT.